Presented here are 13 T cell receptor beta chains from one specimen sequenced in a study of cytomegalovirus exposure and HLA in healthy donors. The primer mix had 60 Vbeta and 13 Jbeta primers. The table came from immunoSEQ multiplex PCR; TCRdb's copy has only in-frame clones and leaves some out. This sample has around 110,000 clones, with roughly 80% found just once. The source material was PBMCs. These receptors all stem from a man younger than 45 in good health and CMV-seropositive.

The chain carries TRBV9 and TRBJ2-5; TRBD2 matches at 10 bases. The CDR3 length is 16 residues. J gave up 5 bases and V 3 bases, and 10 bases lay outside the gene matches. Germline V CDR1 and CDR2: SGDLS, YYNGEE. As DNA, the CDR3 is TGTGCCAGCAGCGCCGAGCGGGAGGGCCTCAGGGAGACCCAGTACTTC. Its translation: CASSAEREGLRETQYF.

Here the CDR3 DNA reads TGTGCCAGCAGCGTAAAACAGCCGGCCTACAATGAGCAGTTCTTC. Amino acid sequence: CASSVKQPAYNEQFF. The V call is TRBV9, the J call TRBJ2-1; D call uncertain. With 1 base removed from V and 2 bases from J, the gap between germline ends came to 10 bases. Germline CDR1 and CDR2: SGDLS and YYNGEE. This CDR3 is 15 amino acids long.

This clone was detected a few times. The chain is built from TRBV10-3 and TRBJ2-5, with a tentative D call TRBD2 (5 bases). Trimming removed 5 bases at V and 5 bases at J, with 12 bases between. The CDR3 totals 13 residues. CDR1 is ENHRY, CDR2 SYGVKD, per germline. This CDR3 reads CAISKGRGETQYF. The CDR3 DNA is TGTGCCATCAGTAAAGGGCGAGGGGAGACCCAGTACTTC.

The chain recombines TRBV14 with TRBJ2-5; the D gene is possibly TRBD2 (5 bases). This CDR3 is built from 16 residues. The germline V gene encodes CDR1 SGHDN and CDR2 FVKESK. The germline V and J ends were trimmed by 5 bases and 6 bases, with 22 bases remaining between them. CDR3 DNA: TGTGCCAGCAGCTTAGGAGGCCCACCTGTTTCGAAGACCCAGTACTTC. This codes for CASSLGGPPVSKTQYF.

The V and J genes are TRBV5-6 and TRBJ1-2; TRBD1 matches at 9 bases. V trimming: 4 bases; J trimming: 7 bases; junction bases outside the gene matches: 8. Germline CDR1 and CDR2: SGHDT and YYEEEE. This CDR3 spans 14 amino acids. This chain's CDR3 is CASSVGQGISGYTF. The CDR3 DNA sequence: TGTGCCAGCAGCGTCGGACAGGGGATCAGTGGCTACACCTTC. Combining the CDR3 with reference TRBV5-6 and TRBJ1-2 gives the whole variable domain DAGVTQSPTHLIKTRGQQVTLRCSPKSGHDTVSWYQQALGQGPQFIFQYYEEEERQRGNFPDRFSGHQFPNYSSELNVNALLLGDSALYLCASSVGQGISGYTFGSGTRLTVV.

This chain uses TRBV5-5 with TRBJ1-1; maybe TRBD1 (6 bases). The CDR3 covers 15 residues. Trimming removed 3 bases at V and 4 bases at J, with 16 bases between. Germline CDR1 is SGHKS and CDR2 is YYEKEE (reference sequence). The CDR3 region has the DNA TGTGCCAGCAGCTCTCGAGCGGGGGCAGGCACTGAAGCTTTCTTT. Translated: CASSSRAGAGTEAFF.

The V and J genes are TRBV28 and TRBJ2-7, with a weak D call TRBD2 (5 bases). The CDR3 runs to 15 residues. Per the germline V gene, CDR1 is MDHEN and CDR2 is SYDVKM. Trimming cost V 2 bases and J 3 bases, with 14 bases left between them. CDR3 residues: CASSLGTRAIYEQYF. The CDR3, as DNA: TGTGCCAGCAGTTTAGGAACTAGAGCCATCTACGAGCAGTACTTC.

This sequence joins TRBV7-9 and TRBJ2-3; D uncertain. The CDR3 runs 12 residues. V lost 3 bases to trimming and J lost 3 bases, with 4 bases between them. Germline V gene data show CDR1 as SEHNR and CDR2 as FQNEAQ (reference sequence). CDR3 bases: TGTGCCAGCAGCTTCCATACAGATACGCAGTATTTT. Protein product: CASSFHTDTQYF.

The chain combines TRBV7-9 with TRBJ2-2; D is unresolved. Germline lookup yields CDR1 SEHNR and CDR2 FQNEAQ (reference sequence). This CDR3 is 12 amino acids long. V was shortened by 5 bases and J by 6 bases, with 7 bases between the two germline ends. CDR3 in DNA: TGTGCCAGCAGCCATGTAGCCGGGGAGCTGTTTTTT. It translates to CASSHVAGELFF.

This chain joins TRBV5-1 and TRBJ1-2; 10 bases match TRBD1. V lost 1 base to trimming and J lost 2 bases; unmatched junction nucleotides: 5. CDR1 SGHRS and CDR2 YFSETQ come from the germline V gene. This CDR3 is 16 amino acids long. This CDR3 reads CASSLTPGQGNYGYTF. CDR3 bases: TGCGCCAGCAGCTTGACCCCGGGACAGGGGAACTATGGCTACACCTTC.

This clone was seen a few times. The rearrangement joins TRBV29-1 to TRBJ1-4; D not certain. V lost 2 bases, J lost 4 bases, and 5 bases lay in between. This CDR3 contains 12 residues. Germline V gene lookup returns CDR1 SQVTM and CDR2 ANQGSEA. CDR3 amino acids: CSVEQDNEKLFF. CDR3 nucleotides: TGCAGCGTTGAACAGGATAATGAAAAACTGTTTTTT.

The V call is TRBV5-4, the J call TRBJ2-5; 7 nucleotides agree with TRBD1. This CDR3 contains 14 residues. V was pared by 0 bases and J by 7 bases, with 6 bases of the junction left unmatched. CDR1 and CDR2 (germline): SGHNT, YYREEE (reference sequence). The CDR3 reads CASSLAQGSGTQYF. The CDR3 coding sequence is TGTGCCAGCAGCTTGGCACAGGGGAGTGGGACCCAGTACTTC.

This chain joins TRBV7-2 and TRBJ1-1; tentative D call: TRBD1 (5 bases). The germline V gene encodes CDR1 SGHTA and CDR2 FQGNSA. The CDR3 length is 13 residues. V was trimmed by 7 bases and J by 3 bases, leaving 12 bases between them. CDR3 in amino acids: CASTFDSYTEAFF. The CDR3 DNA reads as TGTGCCAGCACCTTCGACAGTTACACTGAAGCTTTCTTT.